The 23 T cell receptor beta chains below come from one sample, sequenced in a study of Tregs in tolerant kidney transplant recipients (dated by TCRdb to between 2018 and 2020). The sample's time point, from its label and the paper: blood sample drawn before combined kidney and bone marrow transplant. The library was generated by the immunoSEQ multiplex PCR assay. The table was pulled from immuneACCESS by TCRdb, which kept in-frame rearrangements only. Such tables lose some clones; where checked, under half of the loss comes from unresolved V genes, and the rest has no known cause. In all, the sample holds 85,000 to 100,000 clones, and over 85% of those were seen once. The ten largest clones add up to approximately 0.5% of the sample. The source was CD4+ T cells from blood, collected before the transplant. The source is a human donor who received a combined kidney and bone marrow transplant.

The genes are TRBV10-3 and TRBJ1-5; 7 nucleotides match TRBD1. The V gene end was trimmed by 5 bases and the J gene end by 5 bases; junction bases not matched to a gene: 3. The CDR3 is 13 residues long. Germline CDR1 is ENHRY and CDR2 is SYGVKD. The CDR3 protein is CAISTGDYQPQHF. The CDR3 coding sequence is TGTGCCATCAGTACAGGGGATTATCAGCCCCAGCATTTT.

As DNA, the CDR3 is TGCAGCGTCCGCCCTGGGACAGTTGAATACGAGCAGTACTTC. The encoded protein is CSVRPGTVEYEQYF. V is TRBV29-1 and J is TRBJ2-7, with TRBD1 matching over 7 bases. With V trimmed by 6 bases and J by 4 bases, 12 bases remained unmatched. CDR3 length equals 14 residues. Looked up from germline, CDR1 is SQVTM and CDR2 is ANQGSEA.

The chain employs TRBV2 and TRBJ1-2, with 9 bases matching TRBD1. Germline values: CDR1 SNHLY, CDR2 FYNNEI. This CDR3 contains 15 residues. V dropped 6 bases and J dropped 4; count of bases not matched to a gene: 9. The CDR3 bases are TGTGCCAGCAGCGCCGGGACAGGGCTAAGCTATGGCTACACCTTC. This encodes CASSAGTGLSYGYTF.

This clone is a singleton in its sample. The rearrangement links TRBV15 to TRBJ1-3; D perhaps matches TRBD1 (5 bases). CDR3 size: 16 residues. V was cut by 0 bases and J by 0 bases, with 9 bases left in between. The germline V gene encodes CDR1 LNHNV and CDR2 YYDKDF (reference sequence). CDR3 sequence: CATSRDYRSSGNTIYF. DNA of the CDR3: TGTGCCACCAGCAGAGACTACAGGAGCTCTGGAAACACCATATATTTT.

The gene calls are TRBV7-3 and TRBJ2-5, with a possible D match to TRBD1 (6 bases). The CDR3 covers 14 residues. The V end lost 5 bases, the J end lost 4 bases, and 14 bases lay between the germline ends. In germline, CDR1 is SGHTA, CDR2 FQGTGA. This CDR3 reads CASSQQGWRETQYF. The CDR3 coding sequence is TGTGCCAGCAGCCAACAGGGTTGGAGAGAGACCCAGTACTTC.

This clone was counted once. The chain uses TRBV5-6 and TRBJ2-5; 10 bases are a match to TRBD2. The J segment lost 5 bases and the V segment lost 4 bases, leaving 8 bases of the junction unmatched. Germline V gene lookup returns CDR1 SGHDT and CDR2 YYEEEE. The CDR3 consists of 15 residues. Written as DNA, the CDR3 is TGTGCCAGCAGCCGGACTAGCGGATACCTCGAGACCCAGTACTTC. Its translation is CASSRTSGYLETQYF. Full variable domain (rest looked up from reference TRBV5-6 and TRBJ2-5): DAGVTQSPTHLIKTRGQQVTLRCSPKSGHDTVSWYQQALGQGPQFIFQYYEEEERQRGNFPDRFSGHQFPNYSSELNVNALLLGDSALYLCASSRTSGYLETQYFGPGTRLLVL.

The chain combines TRBV19 with TRBJ2-1, with 8 nucleotides matching TRBD1. This CDR3 region has 15 residues. V dropped 3 bases and J dropped 6; count of bases not matched to a gene: 7. Germline CDR1 is LNHDA and CDR2 is SQIVND (reference sequence). In DNA, the CDR3 is TGTGCCAGTAGTATGGGCAGGGGGCGCGTCAATGAGCAGTTCTTC. It yields the protein CASSMGRGRVNEQFF. The full variable domain, with the rest looked up from reference TRBV19 and TRBJ2-1, is DGGITQSPKYLFRKEGQNVTLSCEQNLNHDAMYWYRQDPGQGLRLIYYSQIVNDFQKGDIAEGYSVSREKKESFPLTVTSAQKNPTAFYLCASSMGRGRVNEQFFGPGTRLTVL.

The chain couples TRBV6-1 to TRBJ2-1; D uncertain. V dropped 2 bases and J dropped 3 bases, with 5 bases sitting between them. The CDR3 loop spans 13 amino acids. The germline V gene encodes CDR1 MNHNS and CDR2 SASEGT. In DNA form, the CDR3 reads TGTGCCAGCAGTGAACCCTACTACAATGAGCAGTTCTTC. Its protein is CASSEPYYNEQFF.

The chain has TRBV6-5 and TRBJ2-5; 9 nucleotides agree with TRBD1. V trimming: 5 bases; J trimming: 3 bases; junction bases outside the gene matches: 7. CDR3 size: 15 residues. The germline V gene encodes CDR1 MNHEY and CDR2 SVGAGI. The CDR3 DNA reads TGTGCCAGCAGTCGAGGGGACAGGGTTGAAGAGACCCAGTACTTC. It translates to CASSRGDRVEETQYF.

V and J are TRBV30 and TRBJ2-7, with D maybe TRBD1 (6 bases). This CDR3 comprises 13 residues. Per the germline V gene, CDR1 is GTSNPN and CDR2 is SVGIG (reference sequence). The ends were cut back, 2 bases at V and 2 bases at J, with 10 bases in the middle. CDR3 loop: CAWSPGHPYEQYF. The CDR3 nucleotides read TGTGCCTGGAGTCCGGGACATCCCTACGAGCAGTACTTC.

As DNA, the CDR3 is TGCGCCAGCAGCGTGGGACTAGAGTTCGACACAGATACGCAGTATTTT. Its translation: CASSVGLEFDTDTQYF. The rearrangement joins TRBV5-1 to TRBJ2-3; 8 nucleotides agree with TRBD2. V shed 4 bases, J shed 2 bases, and the junction held 9 bases outside the gene matches. The CDR3 extends over 16 amino acids. Germline lookup yields CDR1 SGHRS and CDR2 YFSETQ.

V and J are TRBV5-1 and TRBJ2-3, with D hard to call. The germline CDR1 and CDR2 sequences are SGHRS and YFSETQ. Trimming cost V 0 bases and J 4 bases, with 18 bases left between them. This CDR3 is 17 amino acids long. CDR3 region: CASSLESSVAHADTQYF. The CDR3 DNA follows: TGCGCCAGCAGCTTGGAGTCTAGTGTAGCACACGCAGATACGCAGTATTTT.

In this sample, this clone turned up once. The chain combines TRBV7-3 with TRBJ2-5; a possible D gene is TRBD1 (5 bases). Germline V gene sequence: CDR1 SGHTA, CDR2 FQGTGA. With 0 bases removed from V and 4 bases from J, the gap between germline ends came to 15 bases. The CDR3 has 16 amino acids. This CDR3 reads CASSLTSGANVETQYF. The CDR3 nucleotides read TGTGCCAGCAGCTTAACTAGTGGGGCCAACGTAGAGACCCAGTACTTC.

Only one count was recorded for this clone. The chain links TRBV5-1 to TRBJ2-3, with 8 bases lining up with TRBD2. This CDR3 spans 15 amino acids. Germline values: CDR1 SGHRS, CDR2 YFSETQ. Germline trimming cut 4 bases from V and 8 bases from J; bases unmatched to any gene: 12. The CDR3 DNA reads as TGCGCCAGCAGCCCAAATAGCGGGGCTCAGGGTACGCAGTATTTT. Amino acid sequence: CASSPNSGAQGTQYF.

The V call is TRBV2, the J call TRBJ1-5, with 8 nucleotides matching TRBD1. The CDR3 is 18 residues long. Germline V gene sequence: CDR1 SNHLY, CDR2 FYNNEI. The V gene end was trimmed by 4 bases and the J gene end by 2 bases; junction bases not matched to a gene: 13. CDR3 nucleotides: TGTGCCAGCAGTGTTCGACAGGGGAGTGGGAAGGGCAATCAGCCCCAGCATTTT. It yields the protein CASSVRQGSGKGNQPQHF.

The V gene is TRBV7-2, the J gene TRBJ1-5; TRBD1 agrees at 8 bases. The CDR3 spans 17 residues. Germline V gene data show CDR1 as SGHTA and CDR2 as FQGNSA. V was pared by 2 bases and J by 7 bases, with 13 bases of the junction left unmatched. The CDR3 DNA reads as TGTGCCAGCAGCTTACGTGTTTTTCAGGGGGCCAAGCAGCCCCAGCATTTT. Its protein product is CASSLRVFQGAKQPQHF.

The chain couples TRBV19 to TRBJ1-5, with 7 bases lining up with TRBD1. Germline CDR1 is LNHDA and CDR2 is SQIVND (reference sequence). V trimming: 4 bases; J trimming: 0 bases; junction bases outside the gene matches: 9. This CDR3 region has 17 residues. The CDR3 DNA is TGTGCCAGTAGTACTTCACGGACAGGAAATAGCAATCAGCCCCAGCATTTT. Amino acid sequence: CASSTSRTGNSNQPQHF.

The chain has TRBV6-6 and TRBJ2-5; possibly TRBD2 for D (6 bases). The tail of the sequence fits TRBJ2-7 better, so the J call may be wrong. Looked up from germline, CDR1 is MNHNY and CDR2 is SVGAGI (reference sequence). This CDR3 is 16 amino acids long. The CDR3 coding sequence is TGTGCCAGCAGCCACCCCCCTAGCGCCCTCTCCTACGAGCAGTACTTC. It translates to CASSHPPSALSYEQYF.

The chain employs TRBV7-2 and TRBJ2-5; TRBD2 matches 9 bases. The CDR3 spans 18 residues. Per the germline V gene, CDR1 is SGHTA and CDR2 is FQGNSA. V gave up 5 bases and J gave up 1 base; unmatched junction bases: 14. The CDR3 loop is CASSLPRGSGGLQETQYF. In DNA, the CDR3 is TGTGCCAGCAGCCTCCCTCGGGGGAGCGGGGGGCTCCAAGAGACCCAGTACTTC.

The chain is built from TRBV5-5 and TRBJ1-2, with 9 positions matching TRBD1. Germline CDR1 reads SGHKS; CDR2 reads YYEKEE (reference sequence). This CDR3 contains 13 residues. Trimming at V came to 4 bases and at J to 8 bases, leaving 6 bases not matched to a gene. The CDR3 loop reads CASSKWTGEGYTF. DNA of the CDR3: TGTGCCAGCAGCAAATGGACAGGGGAGGGCTACACCTTC.

This clone was found a few times. V and J are TRBV28 and TRBJ1-4; 8 bases line up with TRBD1. The CDR3 sequence is 14 residues long. In germline, CDR1 is MDHEN, CDR2 SYDVKM. The ends lost 4 bases at V and 8 bases at J; junction bases unmatched: 6. The CDR3 loop is CASSSGGEREKLFF. The CDR3 DNA is TGTGCCAGCAGTTCAGGGGGCGAGCGAGAAAAACTGTTTTTT.

The V gene is TRBV6-5, the J gene TRBJ1-2, with unresolved D. This CDR3 comprises 13 residues. Per the germline V gene, CDR1 is MNHEY and CDR2 is SVGAGI. The V end was cut by 4 bases, the J end by 4 bases, with 10 bases between. This CDR3 is CASSSYSGYGYTF. The CDR3, as DNA: TGTGCCAGCAGTTCCTATAGTGGCTATGGCTACACCTTC.

This chain connects TRBV25-1 to TRBJ2-5; 9 nucleotides align to TRBD1. The V gene's germline CDR1 is MGHDK and CDR2 SYGVNS. V lost 5 bases and J lost 4; bases outside the gene matches: 8. This CDR3 has 15 amino acids. The CDR3 DNA reads as TGTGCCAGCAGTAACCGGGACAGGGTTGGAGAGACCCAGTACTTC. The encoded protein is CASSNRDRVGETQYF. Combining the CDR3 with reference TRBV25-1 and TRBJ2-5 gives the whole variable domain EADIYQTPRYLVIGTGKKITLECSQTMGHDKMYWYQQDPGMELHLIHYSYGVNSTEKGDLSSESTVSRIRTEHFPLTLESARPSHTSQYLCASSNRDRVGETQYFGPGTRLLVL.